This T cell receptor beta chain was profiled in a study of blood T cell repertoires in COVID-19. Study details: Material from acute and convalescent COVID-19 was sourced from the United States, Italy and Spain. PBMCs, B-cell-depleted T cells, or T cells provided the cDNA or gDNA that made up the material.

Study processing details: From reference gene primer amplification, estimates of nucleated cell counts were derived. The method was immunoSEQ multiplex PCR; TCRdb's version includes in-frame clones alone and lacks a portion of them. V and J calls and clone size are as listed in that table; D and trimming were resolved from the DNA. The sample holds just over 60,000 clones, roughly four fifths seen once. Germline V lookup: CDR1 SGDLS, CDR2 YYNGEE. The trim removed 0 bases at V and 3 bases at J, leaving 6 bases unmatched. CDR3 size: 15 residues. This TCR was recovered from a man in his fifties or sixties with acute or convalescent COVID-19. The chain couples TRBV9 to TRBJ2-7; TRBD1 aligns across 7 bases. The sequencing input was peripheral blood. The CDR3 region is CASSVDSGQFYEQYF. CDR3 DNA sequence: TGTGCCAGCAGCGTAGATTCGGGACAGTTCTACGAGCAGTACTTC.